The rows below give T cell receptor beta chains drawn from one sample of a study of cytomegalovirus exposure and HLA in healthy donors. Sequencing was performed with immunoSEQ multiplex PCR; in TCRdb, only in-frame clones are kept and a portion is missing. Altogether over 100,000 clones are present, about 80% being singletons, with the ten largest covering approximately 3.1%. Material: PBMCs. These receptors all come from a woman in her late teens or twenties in good health and CMV-seropositive. CDR3s leave out the opening cysteine and the closing phenylalanine or tryptophan. Each record gives: V gene, D gene, J gene, CDR3 protein. A D gene is named only where the DNA matches it firmly.

>TRBV7-9|TRBD1|TRBJ1-2
SSSPTPTGEPRYGYT
>TRBV28|NA|TRBJ2-5
AGRQTGEGRETQY
>TRBV28|NA|TRBJ1-1
ASSFGGFMNTEAF
>TRBV11-2|TRBD1|TRBJ1-5
ASSLEILGQPNQPQH
>TRBV9|TRBD2|TRBJ2-1
ASSVGGLAAYNEQF
>TRBV9|NA|TRBJ1-5
ASGGIGNQPQH
>TRBV18|NA|TRBJ2-7
ASSPPWGRYEQY
>TRBV4-2|TRBD2|TRBJ2-7
ASGRIAGAYEQY
>TRBV28|NA|TRBJ1-1
ASSLLRRQTPNTEAF
>TRBV6-6|TRBD1|TRBJ1-1
ASSYPRTGADTEAF
>TRBV6-1|NA|TRBJ1-5
ASSEAASAADNQPQH
>TRBV6-5|NA|TRBJ1-1
ASSYRGSTEAF
>TRBV13|NA|TRBJ2-7
ASSLSGGSEQY
>TRBV6-4|NA|TRBJ2-7
ASSDGHEQY
>TRBV18|TRBD1|TRBJ1-3
ASSPQGAGGNTIY
>TRBV28|NA|TRBJ1-1
ASTLSTEAF
>TRBV7-2|TRBD1|TRBJ1-5
ASSLQGAVGNQPQH
>TRBV6-5|NA|TRBJ1-1
ASSYGWERLEAF
>TRBV6-5|NA|TRBJ1-5
ASSTGNQPQH
>TRBV7-2|NA|TRBJ1-4
ASSWTATNEKLF
>TRBV4-2|NA|TRBJ2-7
ASSLGHREYEQY
>TRBV13|NA|TRBJ1-1
ASSPWGSGTEAF
>TRBV6-1|NA|TRBJ2-7
ASSPSYYEQY
>TRBV6-5|NA|TRBJ2-1
ASSYSNRDNEQF
>TRBV13|TRBD2|TRBJ2-7
ASSLGLAGGPEQY
>TRBV6-6|TRBD1|TRBJ1-2
ASRGQGSIGYT
>TRBV5-1|TRBD2|TRBJ2-5
ASSIGLAGDKTQY
>TRBV18|TRBD1|TRBJ2-7
ASSPPALQGLEEQY
>TRBV28|NA|TRBJ2-7
ASRERGGQPSYEQY
>TRBV19|TRBD1|TRBJ1-1
ASSTTGDTEAF
>TRBV6-5|TRBD2|TRBJ2-1
ASSSLAGSSYNEQF
>TRBV4-2|TRBD1|TRBJ1-5
ASSQDVPYTGGAIRPQH
>TRBV9|NA|TRBJ2-7
ASSVGSSYEQY
>TRBV7-9|TRBD1|TRBJ1-1
ASSLDRVNTEAF
>TRBV9|NA|TRBJ2-7
ASSVEIRSEQY
>TRBV28|NA|TRBJ1-4
ASYGTLRKLF
>TRBV6-1|TRBD1|TRBJ2-5
ASSGAGGLQETQY
>TRBV5-6|NA|TRBJ1-1
ASSSPVGATNTEAF
>TRBV19|NA|TRBJ1-5
ASSPPRRAGHQPQH